The TCR beta chain under discussion was sequenced for a study of vaccination effects on CD4 cells after COVID-19. Whole-study findings and limits: Healthy vaccinees had only 1 of 255 vaccine-induced clones cross-react with common cold coronaviruses.

The method was immunoSEQ multiplex PCR; TCRdb's version includes in-frame clones alone and lacks a portion of them. The repertoire holds approximately 61,000 clones, roughly 72% seen once, with 0.95% to 1.5% in the top ten. Antigen-specific CD4+ T cells were expanded (with viral peptide pools) by the ViraFEST assay ahead of sequencing. Following culture for under 12 days, CD4+ T cells were isolated. Participants got two doses of BNT162b2 or mRNA-1273 vaccine. Having tested negative for nucleocapsid antibodies, the vaccine recipients showed no prior SARS-CoV-2 infection. To note about this clone: Its matching antigen is unknown.

The TCR originated in a human donor who received a COVID-19 vaccine. This material consisted of CD4+ T cells from PBMCs cultured with HCoV-229E spike peptides, taken after COVID-19 vaccination.

The CDR3 protein is CATSREDLTGVTGELFF. The CDR3 DNA sequence: TGTGCCACCAGCAGAGAGGATTTAACAGGGGTCACCGGGGAGCTGTTTTTT. This chain links TRBV15 with TRBJ2-2; 7 bases align to TRBD1. The V gene's germline CDR1 is LNHNV and CDR2 YYDKDF (reference sequence). This CDR3 comprises 17 residues. The V and J ends lost 0 bases and 4 bases, in that order; junction bases with no gene match: 8.